This paragraph covers one T cell receptor (beta chain) sequence. Use of 60 Vbeta and 13 Jbeta primers characterized the PCR. The assay was immunoSEQ multiplex PCR, and TCRdb's table has in-frame clones only and misses some. The sample lists 150,000 to 200,000 clones, around 87% occurring once. Trimming at V came to 4 bases and at J to 2 bases, leaving 6 bases not matched to a gene. The CDR3 spans 16 residues. Germline CDR1 SGHRS, CDR2 YFSETQ. These data are taken from a study of cytomegalovirus exposure and HLA in healthy donors. Sequencing was carried out using PBMCs. The chain couples TRBV5-1 to TRBJ2-3, with TRBD1 identical over 11 bases. The receptor was derived from a woman aged 18-30 years in good health and CMV-seronegative. Here the CDR3 DNA reads TGCGCCAGCAGCCCGGGGGACAGGGGGTTCACAGATACGCAGTATTTT. Its protein product is CASSPGDRGFTDTQYF. Full variable domain (missing parts from reference TRBV5-1 and TRBJ2-3): KAGVTQTPRYLIKTRGQQVTLSCSPISGHRSVSWYQQTPGQGLQFLFEYFSETQRNKGNFPGRFSGRQFSNSRSEMNVSTLELGDSALYLCASSPGDRGFTDTQYFGPGTRLTVL.